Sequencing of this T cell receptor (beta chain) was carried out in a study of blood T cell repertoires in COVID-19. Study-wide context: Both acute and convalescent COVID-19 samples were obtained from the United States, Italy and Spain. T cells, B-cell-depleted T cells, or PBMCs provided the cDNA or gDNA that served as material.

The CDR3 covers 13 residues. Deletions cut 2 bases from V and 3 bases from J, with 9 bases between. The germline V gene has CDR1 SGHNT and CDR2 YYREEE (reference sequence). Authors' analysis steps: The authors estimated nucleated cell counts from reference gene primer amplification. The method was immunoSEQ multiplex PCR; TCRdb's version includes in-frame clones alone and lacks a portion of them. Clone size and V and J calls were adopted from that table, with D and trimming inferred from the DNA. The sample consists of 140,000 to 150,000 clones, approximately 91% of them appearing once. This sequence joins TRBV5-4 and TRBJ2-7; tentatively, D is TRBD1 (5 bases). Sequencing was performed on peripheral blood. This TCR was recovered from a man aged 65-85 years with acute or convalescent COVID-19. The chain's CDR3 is CASSFPQGYEQYF. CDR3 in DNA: TGTGCCAGCAGCTTTCCTCAGGGCTACGAGCAGTACTTC.